Each of the 20 T cell receptor beta chains below was sequenced from the same sample in a study of shared clonotypes between healthy human individuals. Some clones are missing from TCRdb's copy, which holds only in-frame ones; the method was immunoSEQ multiplex PCR. The sample contains some 240,000 clones, about 69% of which appear only once. Sequencing was performed on memory CD4+ T cells sorted from blood. As to subset: CD45RA-negative fraction. These receptors came from a man aged 25-40 years in good health.

This clone was seen at least ten times. The chain joins TRBV30 to TRBJ1-2, with a possible D match to TRBD1 (5 bases). Germline-derived CDR1 and CDR2 are GTSNPN and SVGIG (reference sequence). Trimming left V 7 bases short and J 12 bases short, with 18 bases between. This CDR3 is built from 11 residues. The CDR3 spells CALGPMLIHTF. The CDR3 DNA is TGTGCCTTGGGACCTATGTTAATCCACACCTTC.

The V and J genes are TRBV14 and TRBJ1-5; weak D call: TRBD1 (5 bases). V lost 5 bases and J 9 bases, leaving 11 bases between the germline ends. The CDR3 is 12 amino acids. Germline V gene lookup returns CDR1 SGHDN and CDR2 FVKESK. CDR3 nucleotides: TGTGCCAGCAGCGTTGTGGGGGGGCCCCAGCATTTT. Amino acid sequence: CASSVVGGPQHF.

The rearrangement links TRBV7-8 to TRBJ1-5, with TRBD1 matching over 7 bases. The V segment lost 0 bases and the J segment 6 bases; nucleotides outside the gene matches: 8. The CDR3 spans 16 residues. Germline assignment: CDR1 SGHVS and CDR2 FQNEAQ. The CDR3 DNA follows: TGTGCCAGCAGCTTAGCGGGGGGAGGGGGCATTCAGCCCCAGCATTTT. It is translated as CASSLAGGGGIQPQHF.

The CDR3 nucleotides read TGTGCCAGCAGTGACAGGGGGCTCGGTCAGCCCCAGCATTTT. Translation: CASSDRGLGQPQHF. The genes are TRBV6-1 and TRBJ1-5, with 8 bases lining up with TRBD1. Germline V gene sequence: CDR1 MNHNS, CDR2 SASEGT. The CDR3 extends over 14 amino acids. V shed 3 bases and J 6 bases; nucleotides not matched to a gene: 4.

The V and J genes are TRBV10-2 and TRBJ2-1; no definite D call. CDR3 length: 11 amino acids. CDR1 is WSHSY, CDR2 SAAADI, per germline. Trimming shortened V by 8 bases and J by 8 bases, and 10 bases separated the two germline ends. CDR3 nucleotide sequence: TGCGCCAGCGCGGCATATTATGAGCAGTTCTTC. It yields the protein CASAAYYEQFF.

This clone was counted a few times. V and J are TRBV29-1 and TRBJ2-5; no clear D gene. The CDR3 contains 12 residues. The germline CDR1 and CDR2 sequences are SQVTM and ANQGSEA. Trimming took 4 bases from V and 4 from J, leaving 10 bases between them. The CDR3 region is CSVVVTGETQYF. CDR3 DNA sequence: TGCAGCGTTGTGGTTACCGGAGAGACCCAGTACTTC.

V gene TRBV2 combines with J gene TRBJ2-7; D may be TRBD2 (5 bases). V was cut by 7 bases and J by 2 bases, with 9 bases left in between. Germline CDR1 is SNHLY and CDR2 is FYNNEI. This CDR3 is 12 amino acids long. The CDR3 sequence: CASIAYPYEQYF. The CDR3 coding sequence is TGTGCCAGCATAGCGTACCCCTACGAGCAGTACTTC.

CDR3 region: CAWSVQSGTVYGYTF. CDR3 DNA: TGTGCCTGGAGTGTGCAATCCGGGACAGTATACGGCTACACCTTC. V usage is TRBV30 and J usage is TRBJ1-2; 7 bases align to TRBD1. Looked up from germline, CDR1 is GTSNPN and CDR2 is SVGIG (reference sequence). V shed 0 bases and J 8 bases; nucleotides not matched to a gene: 12. The CDR3 length is 15 residues.

The chain joins TRBV10-2 to TRBJ1-1, with a possible D match to TRBD1 (5 bases). Germline loops: CDR1 WSHSY, CDR2 SAAADI. The ends were cut back, 8 bases at V and 2 bases at J, with 15 bases in the middle. The CDR3 extends over 14 amino acids. This CDR3 is CASGGEFRNTEAFF. Here the CDR3 DNA reads TGCGCCAGCGGAGGGGAGTTCAGAAACACTGAAGCTTTCTTT.

V usage is TRBV28 and J usage is TRBJ2-5, with TRBD2 identical over 10 bases. V shed 4 bases and J 0 bases; nucleotides not matched to a gene: 14. The CDR3 extends over 19 amino acids. CDR1 and CDR2 from the germline V gene are MDHEN and SYDVKM. In DNA form, the CDR3 reads TGTGCCAGCAGTTCGCTATCAAATAGCGGGAGGCAGTACCAAGAGACCCAGTACTTC. Translated: CASSSLSNSGRQYQETQYF.

The chain recombines TRBV2 with TRBJ2-7, with D possibly matching TRBD2 (5 bases). This CDR3 contains 12 residues. Trimming removed 4 bases at V and 9 bases at J, with 13 bases between. In germline, CDR1 is SNHLY, CDR2 FYNNEI. In nucleotides, the CDR3 is TGTGCCAGCAGTGCAGAGGGCTCGGTGCAGTACTTC. It translates to CASSAEGSVQYF.

The chain has TRBV5-1 and TRBJ2-7, with 9 bases identical to TRBD1. CDR1 is SGHRS, CDR2 YFSETQ, per germline. The CDR3 totals 14 residues. The J segment lost 5 bases and the V segment lost 2 bases, leaving 5 bases of the junction unmatched. CDR3 amino acids: CASSFTGQGDEQYF. CDR3 nucleotides: TGCGCCAGCAGCTTCACGGGACAGGGAGACGAGCAGTACTTC.

The V and J genes are TRBV7-6 and TRBJ2-7, with a tentative D call TRBD2 (5 bases). The germline gives CDR1 SGHVS, CDR2 FNYEAQ. Trimming took off 5 bases at V and 4 bases at J, with 15 bases between the two ends. This CDR3 has 14 amino acids. In DNA form, the CDR3 reads TGTGCCAGCAGCCAATCAGATACGGGATACGAGCAGTACTTC. It specifies CASSQSDTGYEQYF.

This clone was counted between two and nine times. V is TRBV5-6 and J is TRBJ2-2; D ambiguous. There are 12 residues in the CDR3. The germline gives CDR1 SGHDT, CDR2 YYEEEE. V gave up 4 bases and J gave up 8 bases, with 9 bases separating them. The CDR3 loop is CASSTGPGELFF. The CDR3 nucleotides read TGTGCCAGCAGCACCGGGCCAGGGGAGCTGTTTTTT.

This chain links TRBV28 with TRBJ1-1; D is undetermined. CDR3 size: 14 residues. Germline-derived CDR1 and CDR2 are MDHEN and SYDVKM. V lost 4 bases, J lost 5 bases, and 14 bases lay in between. The CDR3 protein is CASSSHGRRTEAFF. The CDR3 coding sequence is TGTGCCAGCAGTTCCCACGGCCGGAGAACTGAAGCTTTCTTT.

A few counts support this clone. The chain has TRBV6-1 and TRBJ2-3; TRBD2 matches at 14 bases. Germline V gene sequence: CDR1 MNHNS, CDR2 SASEGT. V was pared by 2 bases and J by 6 bases, with 10 bases of the junction left unmatched. CDR3 length: 18 residues. The CDR3 loop is CASSERRGLAGEGDTQYF. CDR3 bases: TGTGCCAGCAGTGAAAGGAGGGGACTAGCGGGAGAGGGGGATACGCAGTATTTT.

The chain carries TRBV5-6 and TRBJ2-2; D remains unclear. Germline values: CDR1 SGHDT, CDR2 YYEEEE. Trimming pared 0 bases from V and 4 bases from J, leaving 10 bases between. The CDR3 length is 15 residues. The CDR3 DNA is TGTGCCAGCAGCTTGGGGCAGAGCCTCACCGGGGAGCTGTTTTTT. Amino acid sequence: CASSLGQSLTGELFF. The full variable domain, rest sourced from reference TRBV5-6 and TRBJ2-2, is DAGVTQSPTHLIKTRGQQVTLRCSPKSGHDTVSWYQQALGQGPQFIFQYYEEEERQRGNFPDRFSGHQFPNYSSELNVNALLLGDSALYLCASSLGQSLTGELFFGEGSRLTVL.

This clone has a count of ten or more. V gene TRBV6-5 combines with J gene TRBJ1-5, with a weak D call TRBD1 (5 bases). The CDR3 totals 16 residues. CDR1 is MNHEY, CDR2 SVGAGI, per germline. The V gene lost 2 bases and the J gene lost 2 bases, with 13 bases spanning the gap. Here the CDR3 DNA reads TGTGCCAGCAGTTACCGAGGGGTGGGCGGCAATCAGCCCCAGCATTTT. It encodes CASSYRGVGGNQPQHF.

This chain joins TRBV25-1 and TRBJ1-4; D ambiguous. The CDR3 spans 15 residues. The germline CDR1 and CDR2 sequences are MGHDK and SYGVNS. V was clipped by 3 bases and J by 5 bases, with 13 bases between them. CDR3 sequence: CASSDTGLLNEKLFF. The DNA of the CDR3 is TGTGCCAGCAGTGATACCGGTCTTCTGAATGAAAAACTGTTTTTT. Full variable domain (missing parts from reference TRBV25-1 and TRBJ1-4): EADIYQTPRYLVIGTGKKITLECSQTMGHDKMYWYQQDPGMELHLIHYSYGVNSTEKGDLSSESTVSRIRTEHFPLTLESARPSHTSQYLCASSDTGLLNEKLFFGSGTQLSVL.

The chain combines TRBV10-3 with TRBJ1-2; D ambiguous. The V gene lost 10 bases and the J gene lost 4 bases, with 22 bases spanning the gap. The CDR3 runs 15 residues. The germline CDR1 and CDR2 sequences are ENHRY and SYGVKD. CDR3: CATRSDSGPAYGYTF. The CDR3 region has the DNA TGTGCCACCCGGTCGGATTCCGGGCCTGCCTATGGCTACACCTTC.